This T cell receptor (beta chain) was recorded in a study of OX40 agonist ivuxolimab in advanced cancers. At the level of the study: Ivuxolimab doses were 0.01, 0.1, 0.3, 1.5, 3 or 10 mg/kg every 2 weeks. One patient with hepatocellular carcinoma and two with cutaneous melanoma, three in all, had partial responses. Study conclusions and caveats: Some patients without response likewise showed low normalized clonal expansion.

A word on this clone: Its cognate antigen is unknown.

Germline values: CDR1 LGHNA, CDR2 YSLEER. Trimming removed 5 bases from V and 0 bases from J, with 7 bases in between. CDR3 length: 13 residues. Sequencing used immunoSEQ multiplex PCR; TCRdb keeps in-frame clones, though not all of them. Seen here are approximately 74,000 clones, roughly 85% observed once, and the top ten hold 2.2%. The V call is TRBV4-3, the J call TRBJ1-1; D uncertain. The sequenced sample was CD4+ or CD8+ T cells sorted from blood, obtained in a trial of the OX40 agonist ivuxolimab. The clonotype was recovered from an adult with an advanced solid tumor such as melanoma, head and neck, liver or kidney cancer. The CDR3 DNA reads TGCGCCAGCAGCAACCAGTTGAACACTGAAGCTTTCTTT. Protein sequence: CASSNQLNTEAFF.